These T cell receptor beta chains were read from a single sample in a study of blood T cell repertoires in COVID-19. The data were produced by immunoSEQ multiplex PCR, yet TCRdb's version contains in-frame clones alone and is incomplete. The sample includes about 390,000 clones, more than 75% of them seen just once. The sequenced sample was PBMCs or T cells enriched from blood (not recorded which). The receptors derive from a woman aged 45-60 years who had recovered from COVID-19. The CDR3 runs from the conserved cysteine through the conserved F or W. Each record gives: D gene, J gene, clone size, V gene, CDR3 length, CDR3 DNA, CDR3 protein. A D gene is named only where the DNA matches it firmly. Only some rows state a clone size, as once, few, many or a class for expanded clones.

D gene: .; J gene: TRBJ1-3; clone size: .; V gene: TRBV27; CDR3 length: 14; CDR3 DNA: TGTGCCAGCAGTTTAGATTCCAGGGGAAACACCATATATTTT; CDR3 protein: CASSLDSRGNTIYF
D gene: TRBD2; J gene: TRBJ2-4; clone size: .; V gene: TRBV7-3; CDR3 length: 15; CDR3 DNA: TGTGCCAGCAGCTTAACTGGCGGGGGGAGGAACATTCAGTACTTC; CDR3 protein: CASSLTGGGRNIQYF
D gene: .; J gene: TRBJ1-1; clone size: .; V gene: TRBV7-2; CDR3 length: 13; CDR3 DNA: TGTGCCAGCAGCATCGGCGGGCGCACTGAAGCTTTCTTT; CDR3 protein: CASSIGGRTEAFF
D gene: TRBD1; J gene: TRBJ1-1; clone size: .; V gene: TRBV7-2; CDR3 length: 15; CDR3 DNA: TGTGCCAGCAGAGACAGGGGCCTCATGAACACTGAAGCTTTCTTT; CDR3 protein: CASRDRGLMNTEAFF
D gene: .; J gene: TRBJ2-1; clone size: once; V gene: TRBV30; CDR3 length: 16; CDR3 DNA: TGTGCCTGGACAATTCTTGGTGGGGGCGCCTACAATGAGCAGTTCTTC; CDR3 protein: CAWTILGGGAYNEQFF
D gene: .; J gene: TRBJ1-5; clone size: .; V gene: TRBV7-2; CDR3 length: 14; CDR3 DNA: TGTGCCAGCAGCTTTGGGGCCGGCCATCAGCCCCAGCATTTT; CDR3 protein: CASSFGAGHQPQHF
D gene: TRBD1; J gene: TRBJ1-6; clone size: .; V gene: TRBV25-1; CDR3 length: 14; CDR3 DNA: TGTGCCAGCACTGGGACAGCTTATAATTCACCCCTCCACTTT; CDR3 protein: CASTGTAYNSPLHF
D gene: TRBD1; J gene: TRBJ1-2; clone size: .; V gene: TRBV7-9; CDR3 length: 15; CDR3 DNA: TGTGCCAGCAGCAGTCTGGGACAGGGCCCCGATGGCTACACCTTC; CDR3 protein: CASSSLGQGPDGYTF
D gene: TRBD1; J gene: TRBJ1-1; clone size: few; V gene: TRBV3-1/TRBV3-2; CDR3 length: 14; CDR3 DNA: TGTGCCAGCAGCCTTGGGACAGTGAACACTGAAGCTTTCTTT; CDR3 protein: CASSLGTVNTEAFF
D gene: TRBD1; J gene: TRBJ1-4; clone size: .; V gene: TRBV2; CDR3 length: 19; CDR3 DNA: TGTGCCAGCACCCCCTCTCTTGTACAGGGGGGCTTATTCAATGAAAAACTGTTTTTT; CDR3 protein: CASTPSLVQGGLFNEKLFF
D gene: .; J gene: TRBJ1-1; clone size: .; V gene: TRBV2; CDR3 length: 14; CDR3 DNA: TGTGCCAGCAGCGGACAGCTAATGAACACTGAAGCTTTCTTT; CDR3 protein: CASSGQLMNTEAFF
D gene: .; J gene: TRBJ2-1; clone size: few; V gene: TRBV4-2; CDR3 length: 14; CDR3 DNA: TGTGCCAGCAGCCAAGCCCTGGCTAGTTATGAGCAGTTCTTC; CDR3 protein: CASSQALASYEQFF
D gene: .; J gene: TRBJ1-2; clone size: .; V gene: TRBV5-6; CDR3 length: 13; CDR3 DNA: TGTGCCAGCAGCTTGACAGGGATGAGTGGCTACACCTTC; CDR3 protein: CASSLTGMSGYTF
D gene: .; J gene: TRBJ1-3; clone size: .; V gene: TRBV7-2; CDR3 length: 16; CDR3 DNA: TGTGCCAGCAGCTTAGGCAGGGTAACGAGAGGAAACACCATATATTTT; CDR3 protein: CASSLGRVTRGNTIYF
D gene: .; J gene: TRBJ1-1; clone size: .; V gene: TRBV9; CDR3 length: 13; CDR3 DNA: TGTGCCAGCAGCCCCGGGGGGTACACTGAAGCTTTCTTT; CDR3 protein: CASSPGGYTEAFF
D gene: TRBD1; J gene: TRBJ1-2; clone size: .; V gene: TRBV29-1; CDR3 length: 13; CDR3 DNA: TGCAGCGGCACCGGGACAGGGGTTTTTGGCTACACCTTC; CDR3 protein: CSGTGTGVFGYTF
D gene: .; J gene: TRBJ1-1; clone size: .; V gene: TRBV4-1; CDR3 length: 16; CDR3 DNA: TGCGCCAGCAGCCAAGACCGAGGCGAGATATGGACTGAAGCTTTCTTT; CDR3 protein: CASSQDRGEIWTEAFF
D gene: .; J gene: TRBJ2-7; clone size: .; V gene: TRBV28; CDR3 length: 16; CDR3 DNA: TGTGCCAGCAGTTCCTGGGACTTTCTAAGCTCCTACGAGCAGTACTTC; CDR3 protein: CASSSWDFLSSYEQYF
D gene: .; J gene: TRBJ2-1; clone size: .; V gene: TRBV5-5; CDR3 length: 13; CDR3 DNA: TGTGCCAGCAGCTTGTCAGACTACAATGAGCAGTTCTTC; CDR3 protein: CASSLSDYNEQFF
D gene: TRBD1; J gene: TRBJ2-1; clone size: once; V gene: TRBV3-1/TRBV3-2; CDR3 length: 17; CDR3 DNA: TGTGCCAGCAGCCGGGACAGAAACGGAGCTTATAGCAATGAGCAGTTCTTC; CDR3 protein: CASSRDRNGAYSNEQFF
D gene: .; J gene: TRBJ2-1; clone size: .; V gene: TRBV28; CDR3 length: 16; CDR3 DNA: TGTGCCAGCAGTCCAGTGGGGGCGAGCTCCTACAATGAGCAGTTCTTC; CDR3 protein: CASSPVGASSYNEQFF
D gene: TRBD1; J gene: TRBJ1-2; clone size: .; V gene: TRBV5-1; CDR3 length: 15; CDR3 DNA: TGCGCCAGCATCTCCGGGACAGGGGGCAACTATGGCTACACCTTC; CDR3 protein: CASISGTGGNYGYTF
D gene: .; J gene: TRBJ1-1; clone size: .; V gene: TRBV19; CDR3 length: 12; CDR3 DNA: TGTGCCAGTAGAACCTGGAGCACTGAAGCTTTCTTT; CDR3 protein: CASRTWSTEAFF
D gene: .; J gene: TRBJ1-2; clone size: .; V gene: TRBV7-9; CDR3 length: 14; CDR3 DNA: TGTGCCAGCAGCCCAGTGGAGTCGCTCTATGGCTACACCTTC; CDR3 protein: CASSPVESLYGYTF
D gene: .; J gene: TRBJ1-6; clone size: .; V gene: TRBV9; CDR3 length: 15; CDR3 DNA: TGTGCCAGCAGCACCATTACCGGGGTAGGTTCACCCCTCCACTTT; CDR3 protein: CASSTITGVGSPLHF
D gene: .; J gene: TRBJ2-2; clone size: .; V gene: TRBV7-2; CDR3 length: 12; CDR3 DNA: TGTGCCAGCAGCTCCTTAGCCGGGGAGCTGTTTTTT; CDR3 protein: CASSSLAGELFF
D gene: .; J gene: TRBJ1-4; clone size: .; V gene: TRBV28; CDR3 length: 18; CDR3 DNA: TGTGCCAGCAGTTTATGCTTCCACGGGGGGTTACTTAATGAAAAACTGTTTTTT; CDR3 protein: CASSLCFHGGLLNEKLFF
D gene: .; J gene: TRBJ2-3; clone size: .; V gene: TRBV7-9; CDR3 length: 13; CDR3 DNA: TGTGCCAGCAGCCCGGGACTCACAGATACGCAGTATTTT; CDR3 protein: CASSPGLTDTQYF
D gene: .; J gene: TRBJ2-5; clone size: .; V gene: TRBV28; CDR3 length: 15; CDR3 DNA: TGTGCCAGCAGTTTGTCCACAGGGACCCAAGAGACCCAGTACTTC; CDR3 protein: CASSLSTGTQETQYF
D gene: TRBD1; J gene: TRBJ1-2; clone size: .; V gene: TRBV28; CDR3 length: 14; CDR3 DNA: TGTGCCAGCACCGAAAGGGACAGAATATATGGCTACACCTTC; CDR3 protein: CASTERDRIYGYTF
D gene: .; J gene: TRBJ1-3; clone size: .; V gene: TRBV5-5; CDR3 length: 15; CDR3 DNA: TGTGCCAGCAGCAGCGTTACGGCCACTGGAAACACCATATATTTT; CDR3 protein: CASSSVTATGNTIYF
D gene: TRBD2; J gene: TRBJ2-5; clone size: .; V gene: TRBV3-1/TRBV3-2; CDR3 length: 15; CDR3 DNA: TGTGCCAGCAGCCAAGGAATGGGGGGGAGAAAGACCCAGTACTTC; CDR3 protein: CASSQGMGGRKTQYF
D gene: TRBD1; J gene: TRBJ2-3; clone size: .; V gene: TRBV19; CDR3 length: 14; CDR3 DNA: TGTGCCAGTAGTTCTGATTACAGGGGTTATACGCAGTATTTT; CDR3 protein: CASSSDYRGYTQYF
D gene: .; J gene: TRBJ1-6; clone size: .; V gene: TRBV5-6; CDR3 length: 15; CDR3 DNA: TGTGCCAGCAGTTATACAGATTTTTCTAGCTCACCCCTCCACTTT; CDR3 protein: CASSYTDFSSSPLHF
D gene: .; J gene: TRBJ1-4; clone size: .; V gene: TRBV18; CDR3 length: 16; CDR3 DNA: TGTGCCAGCTCACCAGAGAGGCACGCAACTAATGAAAAACTGTTTTTT; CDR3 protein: CASSPERHATNEKLFF